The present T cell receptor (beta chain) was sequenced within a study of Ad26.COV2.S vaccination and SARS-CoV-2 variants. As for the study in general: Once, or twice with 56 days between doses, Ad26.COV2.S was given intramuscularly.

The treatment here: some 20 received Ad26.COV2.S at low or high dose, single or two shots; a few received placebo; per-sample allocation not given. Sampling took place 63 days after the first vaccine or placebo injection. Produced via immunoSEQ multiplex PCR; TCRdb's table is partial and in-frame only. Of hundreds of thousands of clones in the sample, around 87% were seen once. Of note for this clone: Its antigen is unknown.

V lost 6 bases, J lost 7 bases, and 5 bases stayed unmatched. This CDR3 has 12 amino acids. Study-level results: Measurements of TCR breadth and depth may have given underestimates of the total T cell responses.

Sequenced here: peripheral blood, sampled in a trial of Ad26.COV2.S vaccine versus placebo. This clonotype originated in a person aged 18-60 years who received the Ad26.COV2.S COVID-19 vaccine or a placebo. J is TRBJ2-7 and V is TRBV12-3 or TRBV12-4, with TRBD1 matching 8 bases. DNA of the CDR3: TGTGCCAGCAGCTACGACAGGGGAGAGCAGTACTTC. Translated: CASSYDRGEQYF.